The 8 T cell receptor beta chains presented below share a single source sample, sequenced in a study of CD8 T cells in Susac syndrome. Random hexamers served to reverse transcribe roughly 0.45 to 1 ug RNA. Each CDR3 protein gets one entry after TCRdb re-called the immunoSEQ multiplex PCR reads with MiXCR. The sample comprises roughly 150,000 distinct CDR3 sequences, around 92% of which are singletons, and more than 0.07% rests with the top ten. What was sequenced was CD4+ T cells from PBMCs. These receptors were obtained from a human donor in good health.

In this sample, this clonotype turned up once. One end of the junction varies from germline; a read error may be responsible. This chain joins TRBV24-1 and TRBJ1-5; 8 nucleotides align to TRBD1. The CDR3 is made up of 15 amino acids. Germline loops: CDR1 KGHDR, CDR2 SFDVKD. CDR3 sequence reads: CATSPGQAFNQPQHF. In nucleotides, the CDR3 is TGTGCCACTTCGCCGGGACAGGCATTCAATCAACCCCAGCATTTT.

This chain links TRBV5-1 with TRBJ2-3; D is ambiguous. Per germline, CDR1 SGHRS and CDR2 YFSETQ. This CDR3 has 16 amino acids. Trimming removed 0 bases from V and 2 bases from J, with 13 bases in between. CDR3 region: CASSLDLLAPTDTQYF. Here the CDR3 DNA reads TGCGCCAGCAGCTTGGATCTCCTCGCCCCCACAGATACGCAGTATTTT. Full variable domain (rest looked up from reference TRBV5-1 and TRBJ2-3): KAGVTQTPRYLIKTRGQQVTLSCSPISGHRSVSWYQQTPGQGLQFLFEYFSETQRNKGNFPGRFSGRQFSNSRSEMNVSTLELGDSALYLCASSLDLLAPTDTQYFGPGTRLTVL.

This clonotype was seen once. The rearrangement links TRBV6-5 to TRBJ2-7; 8 nucleotides match TRBD1. CDR3 length equals 15 residues. Germline CDR1 is MNHEY and CDR2 is SVGAGI. The V segment lost 6 bases and the J segment 3 bases; nucleotides outside the gene matches: 10. The CDR3 region is CASRSGQGHLYEQYF. In DNA form, the CDR3 reads TGTGCCAGCAGATCTGGACAGGGCCACCTCTACGAGCAGTACTTC.

This chain uses TRBV7-2 with TRBJ2-2; no clear D gene. Germline V lookup: CDR1 SGHTA, CDR2 FQGNSA. V was trimmed by 4 bases and J by 6 bases, leaving 15 bases between them. The CDR3 is 15 residues long. The CDR3 sequence is CASSSPLGVPGELFF. The CDR3 DNA reads as TGTGCCAGCAGCTCCCCTCTTGGCGTCCCCGGGGAGCTGTTTTTT. Full variable domain (rest looked up from reference TRBV7-2 and TRBJ2-2): GAGVSQSPSNKVTEKGKDVELRCDPISGHTALYWYRQSLGQGLEFLIYFQGNSAPDKSGLPSDRFSAERTGGSVSTLTIQRTQQEDSAVYLCASSSPLGVPGELFFGEGSRLTVL.

The V and J genes are TRBV20-1 and TRBJ2-7; D might be TRBD2 (5 bases). This CDR3 has 15 amino acids. The germline V gene encodes CDR1 DFQATT and CDR2 SNEGSKA (reference sequence). Trimming shortened V by 3 bases and J by 4 bases, and 19 bases separated the two germline ends. CDR3 nucleotides: TGCAGTGCTAGGGGGTCCCCCGGCGGCGGGTACGAGCAGTACTTC. It specifies CSARGSPGGGYEQYF.

The chain has TRBV18 and TRBJ2-3, with D unresolved. The CDR3 is 14 amino acids. The V end was cut by 0 bases, the J end by 2 bases, with 6 bases between. Germline loops: CDR1 KGHSH, CDR2 LQKENI. The CDR3 DNA is TGTGCCAGCTCACCACCTGCTAACACAGATACGCAGTATTTT. This encodes CASSPPANTDTQYF.

This clonotype was observed a handful of times. The V call is TRBV6-2 or TRBV6-3, the J call TRBJ1-1; TRBD1 aligns across 8 bases. The CDR3 is 13 amino acids. CDR1 and CDR2 (germline): MNHEY, SVGEGT. The trim removed 7 bases at V and 10 bases at J, leaving 11 bases unmatched. Written as DNA, the CDR3 is TGTGCCAGCACCCCACAAGGACAGGGAGCAGCTTTCTTT. Its translation: CASTPQGQGAAFF.

CDR3 in amino acids: CASSRGRPLGPQYF. For the CDR3, the DNA is TGTGCCAGCAGCCGAGGACGGCCCTTGGGACCCCAGTACTTC. This chain links TRBV13 with TRBJ2-5; D tentatively reads TRBD1 or TRBD2 (5 bases each). The CDR3 consists of 14 residues. CDR1 and CDR2 from the germline V gene are PRHDT and FYEKMQ (reference sequence). Trimming pared 5 bases from V and 9 bases from J, leaving 19 bases between.